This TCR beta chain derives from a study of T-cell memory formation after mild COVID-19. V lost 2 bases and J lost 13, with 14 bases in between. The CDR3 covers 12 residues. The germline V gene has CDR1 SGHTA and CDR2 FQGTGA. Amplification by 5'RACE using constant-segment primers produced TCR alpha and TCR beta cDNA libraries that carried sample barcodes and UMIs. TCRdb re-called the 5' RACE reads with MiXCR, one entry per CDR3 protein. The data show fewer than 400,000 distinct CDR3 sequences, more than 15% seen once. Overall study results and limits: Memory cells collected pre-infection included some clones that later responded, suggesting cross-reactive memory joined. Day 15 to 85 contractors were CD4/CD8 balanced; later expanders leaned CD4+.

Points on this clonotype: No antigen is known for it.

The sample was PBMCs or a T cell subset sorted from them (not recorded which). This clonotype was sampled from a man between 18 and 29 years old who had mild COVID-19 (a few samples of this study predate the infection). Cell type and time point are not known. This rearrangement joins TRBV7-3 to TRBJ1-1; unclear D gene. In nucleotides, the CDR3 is TGTGCCAGCAGCTTAGATAATGCCGGGGTTTTCTTT. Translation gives CASSLDNAGVFF.